The 21 T cell receptor beta chains presented below share a single source sample, sequenced in a study of T cell clonality in common variable immunodeficiency. TCRdb keeps only in-frame clones here, not all; method: immunoSEQ multiplex PCR. The table lists tens of thousands of clones, with no singletons. Sequencing used peripheral blood mononuclear cells. The receptors come from a person aged 18 to 70 in good health.

This clone was detected ten times or more. The CDR3 extends 3 residues past the end of the read, so its final part is completed from the germline J gene. This chain links TRBV18 with TRBJ1-1; tentative D call: TRBD1 (5 bases). Germline values: CDR1 KGHSH, CDR2 LQKENI. V dropped 4 bases and J dropped 4 bases, with 13 bases sitting between them. This CDR3 is built from 14 residues. Incomplete CDR3 DNA: TGTGCCAGCTCACTTCTTGGGGGGACCACTGAA. Translation gives CASSLLGGTTE. Given in full, the CDR3 is CASSLLGGTTEAFF.

On this clone itself: Read sequence stops 3 residues before the CDR3 end, and the germline J gene provides the missing end. The chain links TRBV7-6 to TRBJ1-2; D ambiguous. Germline CDR1 and CDR2: SGHVS and FNYEAQ. The CDR3 has 14 residues. The DNA read from the CDR3 is TGTGCCAGCAGCTTAGACCCAGGATCCTACGAC. Translating it yields CASSLDPGSYD. The CDR3 as a whole reads CASSLDPGSYDYTF.

Turning to this clone: Read data end 3 residues before the CDR3 end; the end is taken from the germline J gene. The chain is built from TRBV7-8 and TRBJ2-2; 8 nucleotides line up with TRBD1. Germline V gene sequence: CDR1 SGHVS, CDR2 FQNEAQ. The CDR3 covers 17 residues. CDR3 region: CASSLRDRTGFNSPLFF. CDR3 DNA (partial): TGTGCCAGCAGCCTGAGAGACCGGACAGGGTTTAATTCACCG.

In its sample, this clone was seen many times. The read halts 3 residues ahead of the CDR3 end, with the missing end drawn from the germline J gene. The chain couples TRBV20-1 to TRBJ2-1; a weak D match, TRBD2 (6 bases). Germline V gives CDR1 DFQATT, CDR2 SNEGSKA (reference sequence). This CDR3 is 15 amino acids long. With 6 bases removed from V and 6 bases from J, the gap between germline ends came to 21 bases. The CDR3 protein is CSATRGTLLPNEQFF. CDR3 DNA (partial): TGCAGTGCGACCCGGGGGACCTTGTTACCCAATGAG.

This clone was detected ten times or more. Read coverage stops 3 residues before the CDR3 terminus; the germline J gene supplies the remainder. This chain links TRBV7-2 with TRBJ2-2; no definite D call. With 1 base removed from V and 4 bases from J, the gap between germline ends came to 7 bases. The CDR3 has 14 amino acids. CDR1 is SGHTA, CDR2 FQGNSA, per germline. The chain's CDR3 is CASSLDGGTGELFF. The part of the CDR3 DNA that was read is TGTGCCAGCAGCTTAGACGGCGGCACCGGGGAG.

Concerning this clone: The CDR3 is cut off 3 residues early in the read; its end comes from the germline J gene. The V call is TRBV7-9, the J call TRBJ1-1; D is unclear. Germline-derived CDR1 and CDR2 are SEHNR and FQNEAQ (reference sequence). The CDR3 runs 14 residues. CDR3 sequence reads: CASSLGQFTDTAFF. The CDR3 DNA, read in part, is TGTGCCAGCAGCTTAGGGCAATTCACAGATACG.

This clone was seen repeatedly, ten times or more. The missing CDR3 end, 3 residues past where the read stops, is filled in from the germline J gene. This rearrangement joins TRBV7-2 to TRBJ2-7, with 7 bases identical to TRBD2. The length of the CDR3 is 15 residues. J gave up 0 bases and V 5 bases, and 7 bases lay outside the gene matches. Per the germline V gene, CDR1 is SGHTA and CDR2 is FQGNSA. The CDR3 bases that were read are TGTGCCAGCAGCCAACCCCTAGCGGACTCCTACGAG. It translates to CASSQPLADSYE. The complete CDR3 sequence is CASSQPLADSYEQYF.

In regard to this clone: From the germline J gene comes the end of the CDR3, since the read stops 3 residues before it. The rearrangement joins TRBV19 to TRBJ2-2; 10 bases map to TRBD1. The germline V gene encodes CDR1 LNHDA and CDR2 SQIVND (reference sequence). The CDR3 consists of 16 residues. CDR3 bases read: TGTGCCAGTAGTTCCGGACAGGGGGAACTTAATGAAAAG. It translates to CASSSGQGELNEK. The full CDR3 protein is CASSSGQGELNEKLFF.

This clone was detected many times. The read gets to within 3 residues of the CDR3 end, and the germline J gene fills in the rest. V usage is TRBV7-2 and J usage is TRBJ2-3, with 11 positions matching TRBD2. Germline CDR1 SGHTA, CDR2 FQGNSA. The CDR3 runs 14 residues. V trimming: 5 bases; J trimming: 4 bases; junction bases outside the gene matches: 2. The CDR3 protein is CASSVLAGADTQYF. CDR3 bases read: TGTGCCAGCAGCGTACTAGCGGGGGCAGATACG.

This clone came up many times. The read terminates 3 residues before the CDR3 end, so the remaining end is supplied by the germline J gene. V usage is TRBV28 and J usage is TRBJ1-4; perhaps TRBD1 as D (6 bases). The CDR3 totals 16 residues. Germline CDR1 MDHEN, CDR2 SYDVKM. The V end was cut by 3 bases, the J end by 0 bases, with 11 bases between. CDR3 in amino acids: CASSLAGAATNEKLFF. The CDR3 bases that were read are TGTGCCAGCAGTTTGGCAGGGGCCGCAACTAATGAAAAA. Full variable domain (outside the CDR3, taken from reference TRBV28 and TRBJ1-4): DVKVTQSSRYLVKRTGEKVFLECVQDMDHENMFWYRQDPGLGLRLIYFSYDVKMKEKGDIPEGYSVSREKKERFSLILESASTNQTSMYLCASSLAGAATNEKLFFGSGTQLSVL.

This clone came up many times. The missing CDR3 end, 3 residues past where the read stops, is filled in from the germline J gene. This chain links TRBV2 with TRBJ1-4; unclear D gene. The CDR3 sequence is 15 residues long. V was trimmed by 3 bases and J by 0 bases, leaving 8 bases between them. Per germline, CDR1 SNHLY and CDR2 FYNNEI. CDR3 sequence reads: CASSEIRSTNEKLFF. Partial CDR3 DNA: TGTGCCAGCAGTGAGATCAGATCAACTAATGAAAAA.

Many counts were recorded for this clone. The CDR3 goes on 3 residues after the read ends, and that part is filled in from the germline J gene. The gene calls are TRBV19 and TRBJ1-2; 7 bases match TRBD1. The CDR3 length is 15 residues. Germline CDR1 and CDR2: LNHDA and SQIVND (reference sequence). The junction had 8 bases not matched to a gene; V was cut back by 7 bases and J by 0 bases. CDR3 amino acids: CASTEPGTANYGYTF. The CDR3 DNA, read in part, is TGTGCCAGTACCGAACCCGGGACAGCTAACTATGGC. Full variable domain (outside the CDR3, taken from reference TRBV19 and TRBJ1-2): DGGITQSPKYLFRKEGQNVTLSCEQNLNHDAMYWYRQDPGQGLRLIYYSQIVNDFQKGDIAEGYSVSREKKESFPLTVTSAQKNPTAFYLCASTEPGTANYGYTFGSGTRLTVV.

This clone was seen ten or more times. The read finishes 3 residues shy of the CDR3 end, and the germline J gene is used to complete it. The rearrangement links TRBV30 to TRBJ1-2; 7 bases map to TRBD1. Trimming removed 6 bases from V and 4 bases from J; junction bases left unmatched: 11. Germline CDR1 and CDR2: GTSNPN and SVGIG (reference sequence). This CDR3 is 14 amino acids long. CDR3 DNA, as far as it was read: TGTGCCTGTAAGAACAGGGGTCCCCCCTATGGC. Protein product: CACKNRGPPYG. The full CDR3 protein reads CACKNRGPPYGYTF.

This clone was observed at least ten times. The sequenced part of the CDR3 DNA is TGTGCCAGCTCACGACAGGGTGACAATGAG. Its translation: CASSRQGDNE. Given in full, the CDR3 is CASSRQGDNEQFF. The chain recombines TRBV18 with TRBJ2-1; 7 nucleotides align to TRBD1. The CDR3 end falls 3 residues outside the read, so it is completed with the germline J gene. Looked up from germline, CDR1 is KGHSH and CDR2 is LQKENI. The CDR3 consists of 13 residues. The V gene end was trimmed by 4 bases and the J gene end by 5 bases; junction bases not matched to a gene: 2. The variable domain in full, completed from reference TRBV18 and TRBJ2-1, reads NAGVMQNPRHLVRRRGQEARLRCSPMKGHSHVYWYRQLPEEGLKFMVYLQKENIIDESGMPKERFSAEFPKEGPSILRIQQVVRGDSAAYFCASSRQGDNEQFFGPGTRLTVL.

This clone was picked up many times. The read is 3 residues too short to cover the CDR3 end, so that end is filled in from the germline J gene. The chain links TRBV20-1 to TRBJ1-2; possible D gene TRBD1, 6 bases. The CDR3 consists of 11 residues. The V gene's germline CDR1 is DFQATT and CDR2 SNEGSKA (reference sequence). The sequenced CDR3 bases are TGCAGTGCTCGGCAGGGGCAGGGC. Residues: CSARQGQG. Given in full, the CDR3 is CSARQGQGYTF.

In its sample, this clone was seen many times. The CDR3 end falls 3 residues outside the read, so it is completed with the germline J gene. The chain recombines TRBV5-1 with TRBJ1-1; D gene uncertain. The V gene lost 4 bases and the J gene lost 3 bases, with 10 bases spanning the gap. The CDR3 is 13 residues long. CDR1 and CDR2 (germline): SGHRS, YFSETQ. The CDR3 reads CASSRRRDTEAFF. The CDR3 DNA, read in part, is TGCGCCAGCAGCCGCAGGAGGGACACTGAA.

This clone was picked up many times. The read ends 3 residues early relative to the CDR3; the germline J gene fills the gap. The chain couples TRBV5-5 to TRBJ1-5; 7 nucleotides agree with TRBD1. The germline V gene encodes CDR1 SGHKS and CDR2 YYEKEE (reference sequence). The CDR3 runs to 14 residues. Trimming removed 3 bases from V and 6 bases from J; junction bases left unmatched: 6. The CDR3 region is CASSSGTDTQPQHF. The covered CDR3 bases are TGTGCCAGCAGCTCCGGGACAGACACTCAGCCC. The full variable domain, its missing parts supplied by reference TRBV5-5 and TRBJ1-5, is DAGVTQSPTHLIKTRGQQVTLRCSPISGHKSVSWYQQVLGQGPQFIFQYYEKEERGRGNFPDRFSARQFPNYSSELNVNALLLGDSALYLCASSSGTDTQPQHFGDGTRLSIL.

This clone was seen many times. The read finishes 3 residues shy of the CDR3 end, and the germline J gene is used to complete it. V is TRBV5-1 and J is TRBJ1-2; 10 bases are shared with TRBD1. The CDR3 is 15 amino acids. Trimming cost V 4 bases and J 6 bases; bases outside gene matches: 9. The germline V gene has CDR1 SGHRS and CDR2 YFSETQ. The CDR3 loop reads CASSVGHGTGDGYTF. The sequenced CDR3 bases are TGCGCCAGCAGCGTCGGACATGGGACAGGGGATGGC.

This clone was found a few times. Sequencing ends 3 residues short of the CDR3 end; the germline J gene provides the rest. The chain combines TRBV11-1 with TRBJ2-3; 8 bases align to TRBD2. Trimming removed 2 bases from V and 6 bases from J; junction bases left unmatched: 7. Germline values: CDR1 SGHAT, CDR2 FQDESV (reference sequence). The CDR3 covers 15 residues. The covered CDR3 bases are TGTGCCAGCAGCTTAACCAGCGGGAGTGTGGATACG. Its translation: CASSLTSGSVDT. The complete CDR3 protein is CASSLTSGSVDTQYF.

This clone was found many times. Read coverage stops 3 residues before the CDR3 terminus; the germline J gene supplies the remainder. The V gene is TRBV6-2 or TRBV6-3, the J gene TRBJ2-5, with D possibly matching TRBD1 (7 bases). This CDR3 is built from 16 residues. Germline V gives CDR1 MNHEY, CDR2 SVGEGT. Trimming took off 0 bases at V and 3 bases at J, with 14 bases between the two ends. The sequenced part of the CDR3 DNA is TGTGCCAGCAGTTACTCGTTGAGCAGGGGGGAAGAGACC. Translating gives CASSYSLSRGEET. The complete CDR3 protein is CASSYSLSRGEETQYF.

The sample holds many counts of this clone. The read stops 3 residues short of the end of the CDR3; the missing end is completed from the germline J gene. This chain links TRBV30 with TRBJ1-1, with 7 nucleotides matching TRBD1. The V gene end was trimmed by 5 bases and the J gene end by 4 bases; junction bases not matched to a gene: 4. Germline CDR1 GTSNPN, CDR2 SVGIG (reference sequence). The CDR3 is made up of 12 amino acids. The CDR3 reads CAWGRQGTEAFF. The CDR3 DNA, read in part, is TGTGCCTGGGGTAGACAGGGCACTGAA.